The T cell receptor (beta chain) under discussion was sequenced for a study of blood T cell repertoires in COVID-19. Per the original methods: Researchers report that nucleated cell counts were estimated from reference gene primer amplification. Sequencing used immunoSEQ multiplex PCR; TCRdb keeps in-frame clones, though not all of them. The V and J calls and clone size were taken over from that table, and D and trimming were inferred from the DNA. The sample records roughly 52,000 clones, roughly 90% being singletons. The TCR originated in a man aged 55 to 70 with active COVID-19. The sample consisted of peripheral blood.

As DNA, the CDR3 is TGTGCCTGGAGCCACGTCGGGGCGGGAAACACTGAAGCTTTCTTT. It is translated as CAWSHVGAGNTEAFF. The chain has TRBV30 and TRBJ1-1; D possibly corresponds to TRBD1 (5 bases). The CDR3 extends over 15 amino acids. V was cut by 3 bases and J by 2 bases, with 16 bases left in between. The germline gives CDR1 GTSNPN, CDR2 SVGIG (reference sequence).